The clone carrying this TCR beta chain is a singleton in its sample. As yet, its antigen is unknown. The source of the sample is a study of T cell responses to AZD1222 COVID-19 vaccine. Study findings and constraints: As reported, nearly half of all spike-specific TCRs target variant regions that are unmutated. Sampling captured repertoires only after the peak T cell response.

TCRdb's copy holds only in-frame clones and misses some; the assay was immunoSEQ multiplex PCR. Among approximately 150,000 clones listed, roughly 90% were seen once. In germline, CDR1 is LGHNA, CDR2 YSLEER. The CDR3 runs 16 residues. V was pared by 0 bases and J by 4 bases, with 4 bases of the junction left unmatched. The source material was peripheral blood, sampled 28 days after the second dose of the MenACWY control vaccine. This clonotype was obtained from an adult who received the MenACWY meningococcal vaccine as a control. V is TRBV4-3 and J is TRBJ2-1; 9 bases are a match to TRBD2. CDR3 in DNA: TGCGCCAGCAGCCAAGATGAGACTAGCGGATACAATGAGCAGTTCTTC. The encoded protein is CASSQDETSGYNEQFF.